The entry that follows covers one T cell receptor beta chain sequence. This clonotype has more than one count but fewer than ten. Its antigen is currently not known. The input lacks base qualities; no much larger clone sits a single base away. The library was built by means of PCR. TCRdb lists the instrument as Illumina HiSeq 2500. TCR libraries were prepared with molecular barcoding, using unique molecular identifiers to normalize TCRbeta repertoire quantification. TCRdb reprocessed the public reads (quality trimming at Q25 with fastp, clone calling with MiXCR) and kept in-frame beta chains. Rows are combined by CDR3 protein, so each entry shows the most common genes and DNA. Within this sample are 450,000 to 700,000 distinct CDR3 sequences, with roughly 27% of them counted one time only. About 35% of the sample rests with the top ten. The source of the sample is a study of T-cell reconstitution after alpha-beta-depleted transplantation in children (dated by TCRdb to the mid-2010s). Background for the entire study: T-cell immune reconstitution after TCRalphabeta/CD19-depleted allogeneic hematopoietic cell transplantation in children was quantitatively tracked in the study by means of TCR repertoire profiling. General conclusions and limits of the study: The apparently early recovery of alphabetaT-cell counts about two months after transplant reportedly depended on only several hundred rapidly expanded clones that came from non-depleted graft cells. In some patients, high TCRbeta diversity at day 60 was attributed to recipient T cells and intrathymic progenitors that had survived conditioning. Hyperexpanded clone frequencies declined over subsequent months; after one year, T-cell counts and TCRbeta diversity were mostly attributed to newly produced T cells.

The treatment or condition tag for this specimen amounts to: allogeneic hematopoietic cell transplantation with graft depleted of TCRalphabeta T cells and CD19 B cells. The children who served as transplant recipients had been given grafts of TCRalphabeta/CD19-depleted allogeneic hematopoietic cells. Material: PBMCs, obtained before TCRalphabeta/CD19-depleted stem cell transplant. This clonotype originated in a boy younger than two with Wiskott-Aldrich syndrome, due to receive a stem cell transplant.

The CDR3 loop reads CASSKDGGNQPQHF. The sequence in DNA is TGTGCCAGCAGCAAAGACGGGGGAAATCAGCCCCAGCATTTT. The rearranged segments are TRBV7-8 and TRBJ1-5; a tentative D call is TRBD1 (5 bases match). Trimming at the junction amounts to 5 bases on V and 4 bases on J, and the germline ends lie 12 bases apart. Based on the germline V gene, the CDR1 and CDR2 sequences are SGHVS and FQNEAQ. Taken from cysteine to phenylalanine, the CDR3 has 14 residues. Of all the DNA, just the CDR3 is kept, 42 bases in frame from base 1. The full variable domain, with segments outside the CDR3 supplied by the reference TRBV7-8 and TRBJ1-5 proteins, appears as GAGVSQSPRYKVAKRGQDVALRCDPISGHVSLFWYQQALGQGPEFLTYFQNEAQLDKSGLPSDRFFAERPEGSVSTLKIQRTQQEDSAVYLCASSKDGGNQPQHFGDGTRLSIL.